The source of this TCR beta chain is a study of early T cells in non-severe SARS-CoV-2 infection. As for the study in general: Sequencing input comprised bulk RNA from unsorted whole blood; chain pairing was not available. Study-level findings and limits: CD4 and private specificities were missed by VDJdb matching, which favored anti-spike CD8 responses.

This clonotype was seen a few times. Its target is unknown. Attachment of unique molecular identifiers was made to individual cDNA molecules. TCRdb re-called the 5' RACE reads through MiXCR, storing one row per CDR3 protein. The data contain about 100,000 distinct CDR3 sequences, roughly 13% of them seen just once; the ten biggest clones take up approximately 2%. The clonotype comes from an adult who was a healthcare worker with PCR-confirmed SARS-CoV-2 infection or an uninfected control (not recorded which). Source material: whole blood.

The CDR3 region is CSGTASHTGELFF. The CDR3, as DNA: TGCAGTGGGACGGCCTCACACACCGGGGAGCTGTTTTTT. V usage is TRBV20-1 and J usage is TRBJ2-2; D unresolved. V was shortened by 7 bases and J by 3 bases, with 12 bases between the two germline ends. The CDR3 covers 13 residues. Per germline, CDR1 DFQATT and CDR2 SNEGSKA (reference sequence).